The 6 T cell receptor beta chains presented below share a single source sample, sequenced in a study of blood T cell repertoires in COVID-19. Sequencing was performed with immunoSEQ multiplex PCR; in TCRdb, only in-frame clones are kept and a portion is missing. This sample has some 200,000 clones; 80% occur once, and the top ten carry around 13%. The sample comprised peripheral blood. These receptor sequences come from a human donor in a cohort sampled during active COVID-19.

With respect to this clone: One end of the junction does not line up with germline, which may come from a read error. This rearrangement joins TRBV28 to TRBJ2-1; 8 nucleotides line up with TRBD2. This CDR3 contains 13 residues. Germline values: CDR1 MDHEN, CDR2 SYDVKM. CDR3: CGSDQRGYNEQFF. Written as DNA, the CDR3 is TGTGGCAGCGACCAGCGGGGGTACAATGAGCAGTTCTTC.

V and J are TRBV4-3 and TRBJ1-1; 8 nucleotides match TRBD1. The CDR3 has 16 residues. The V and J ends lost 0 bases and 5 bases, in that order; junction bases with no gene match: 8. CDR1 and CDR2 (germline): LGHNA, YSLEER. The CDR3, as DNA: TGCGCCAGCAGCCAAGAAGCCCAGGGGGCGCGGACTGAAGCTTTCTTT. This encodes CASSQEAQGARTEAFF.

The chain joins TRBV28 to TRBJ2-7, with 15 bases lining up with TRBD2. Trimming cost V 2 bases and J 3 bases; bases outside gene matches: 11. The CDR3 consists of 19 residues. CDR1 MDHEN and CDR2 SYDVKM come from the germline V gene. Here the CDR3 DNA reads TGTGCCAGCAGTTTAAATATGGGACTAGCGGGAGGAGGGCGCTACGAGCAGTACTTC. This sequence encodes CASSLNMGLAGGGRYEQYF.

The rearrangement links TRBV29-1 to TRBJ1-1; 8 nucleotides match TRBD1. Per germline, CDR1 SQVTM and CDR2 ANQGSEA. J gave up 7 bases and V 5 bases, and 12 bases lay outside the gene matches. The CDR3 runs to 14 residues. This CDR3 reads CSVRKGTGQHEAFF. DNA for the CDR3: TGCAGCGTTAGAAAGGGGACAGGTCAGCATGAAGCTTTCTTT.

The J gene is TRBJ1-5, the V gene TRBV20-1; D unclear. Per the germline V gene, CDR1 is DFQATT and CDR2 is SNEGSKA (reference sequence). The CDR3 covers 14 residues. Trimming cost V 3 bases and J 3 bases, with 12 bases left between them. The CDR3 coding sequence is TGCAGTGCTAGTATCCGCAGGTTCAATCAGCCCCAGCATTTT. It specifies CSASIRRFNQPQHF.

This clone was found a few times. CDR3 bases: TGTGCCAGTAGAAAGGGTGCGGGGGTTGGTGAAGCTTTCTTT. It codes for CASRKGAGVGEAFF. This sequence joins TRBV19 and TRBJ1-1, with D perhaps matching TRBD1 (5 bases). The CDR3 extends over 14 amino acids. Trimming stripped 6 bases from V and 7 bases from J, with 18 bases between. Germline V lookup: CDR1 LNHDA, CDR2 SQIVND (reference sequence).